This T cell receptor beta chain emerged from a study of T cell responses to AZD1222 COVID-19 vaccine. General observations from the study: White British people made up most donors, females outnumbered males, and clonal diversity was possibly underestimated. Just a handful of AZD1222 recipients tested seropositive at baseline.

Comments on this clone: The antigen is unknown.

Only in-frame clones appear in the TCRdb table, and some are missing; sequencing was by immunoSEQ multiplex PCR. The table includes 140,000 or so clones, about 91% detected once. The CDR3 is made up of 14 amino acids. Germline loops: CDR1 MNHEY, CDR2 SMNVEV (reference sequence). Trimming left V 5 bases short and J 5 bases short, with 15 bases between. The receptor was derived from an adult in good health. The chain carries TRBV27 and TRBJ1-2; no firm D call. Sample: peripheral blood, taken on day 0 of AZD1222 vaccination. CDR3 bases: TGTGCCAGCAGTCAGTCTAGGGCCGAATATGGCTACACCTTC. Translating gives CASSQSRAEYGYTF.